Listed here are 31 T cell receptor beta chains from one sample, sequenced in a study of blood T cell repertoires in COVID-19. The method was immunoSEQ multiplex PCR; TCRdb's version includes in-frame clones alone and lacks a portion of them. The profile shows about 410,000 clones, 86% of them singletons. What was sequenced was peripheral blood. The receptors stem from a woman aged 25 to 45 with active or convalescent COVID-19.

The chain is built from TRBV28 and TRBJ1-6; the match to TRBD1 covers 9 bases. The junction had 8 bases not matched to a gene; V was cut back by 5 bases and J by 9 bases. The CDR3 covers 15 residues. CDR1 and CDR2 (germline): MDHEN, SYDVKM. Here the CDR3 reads CASSRRGQGSSPLHF. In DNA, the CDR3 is TGTGCCAGCAGTCGGAGGGGACAGGGAAGTTCACCCCTCCACTTT.

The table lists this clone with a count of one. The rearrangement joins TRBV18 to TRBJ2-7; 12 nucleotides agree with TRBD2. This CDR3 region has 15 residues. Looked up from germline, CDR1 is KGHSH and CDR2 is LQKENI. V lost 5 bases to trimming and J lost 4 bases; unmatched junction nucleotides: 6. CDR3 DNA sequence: TGTGCCAGCTCAACCCGGACTAGCGGGACTTACGAGCAGTACTTC. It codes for CASSTRTSGTYEQYF.

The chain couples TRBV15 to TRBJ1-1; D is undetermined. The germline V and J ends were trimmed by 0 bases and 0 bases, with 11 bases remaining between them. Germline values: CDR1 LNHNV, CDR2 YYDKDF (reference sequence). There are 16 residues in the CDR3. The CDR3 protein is CATSRDLSYMNTEAFF. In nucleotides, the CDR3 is TGTGCCACCAGCAGAGATCTGTCGTACATGAACACTGAAGCTTTCTTT.

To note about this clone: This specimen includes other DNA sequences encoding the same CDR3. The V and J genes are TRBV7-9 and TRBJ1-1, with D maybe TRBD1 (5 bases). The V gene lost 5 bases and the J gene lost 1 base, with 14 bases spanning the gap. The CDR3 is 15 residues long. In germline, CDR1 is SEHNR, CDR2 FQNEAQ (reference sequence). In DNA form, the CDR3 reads TGTGCCAGCAGCCTGGGGGGACGGAAGAACACTGAAGCTTTCTTT. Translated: CASSLGGRKNTEAFF.

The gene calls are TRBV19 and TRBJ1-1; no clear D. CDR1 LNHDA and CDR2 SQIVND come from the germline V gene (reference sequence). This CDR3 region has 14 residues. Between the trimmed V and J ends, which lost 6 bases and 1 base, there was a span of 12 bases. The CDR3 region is CASRPRLQNTEAFF. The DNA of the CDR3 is TGTGCCAGTAGGCCCAGACTCCAGAACACTGAAGCTTTCTTT.

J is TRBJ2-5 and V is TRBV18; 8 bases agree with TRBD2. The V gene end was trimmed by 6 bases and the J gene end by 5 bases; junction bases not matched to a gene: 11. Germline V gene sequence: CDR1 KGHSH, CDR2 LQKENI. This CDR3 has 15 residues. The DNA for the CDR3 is TGTGCCAGCTCGGAAACTAGCGGCATAAGGGAGACCCAGTACTTC. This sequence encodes CASSETSGIRETQYF.

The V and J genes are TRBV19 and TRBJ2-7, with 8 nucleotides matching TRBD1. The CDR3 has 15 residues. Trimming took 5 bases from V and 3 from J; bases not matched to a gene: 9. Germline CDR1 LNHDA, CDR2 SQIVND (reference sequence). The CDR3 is CASSHSGTGLYEQYF. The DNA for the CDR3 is TGTGCCAGTAGTCACTCAGGGACAGGACTCTACGAGCAGTACTTC.

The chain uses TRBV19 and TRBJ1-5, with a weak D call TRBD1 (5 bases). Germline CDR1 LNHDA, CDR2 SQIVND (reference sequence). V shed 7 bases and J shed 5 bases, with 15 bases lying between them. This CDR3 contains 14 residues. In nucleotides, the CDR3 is TGTGCCAGTAAGGGCAGGGCCGCGCATCAGCCCCAGCATTTT. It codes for CASKGRAAHQPQHF.

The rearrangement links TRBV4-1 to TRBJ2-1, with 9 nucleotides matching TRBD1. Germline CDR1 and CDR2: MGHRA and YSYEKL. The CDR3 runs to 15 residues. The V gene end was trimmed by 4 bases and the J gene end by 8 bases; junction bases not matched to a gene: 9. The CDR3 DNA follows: TGCGCCAGCAGCCGTTCAGGACAGGGGTCGGATGAGCAGTTCTTC. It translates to CASSRSGQGSDEQFF.

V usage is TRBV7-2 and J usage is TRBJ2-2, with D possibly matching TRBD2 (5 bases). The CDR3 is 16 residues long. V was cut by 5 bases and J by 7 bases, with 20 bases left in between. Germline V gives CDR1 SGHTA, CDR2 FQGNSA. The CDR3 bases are TGTGCCAGCAGCGTAGACGAGCACGGGGTCCGCGGGGAGCTGTTTTTT. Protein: CASSVDEHGVRGELFF.

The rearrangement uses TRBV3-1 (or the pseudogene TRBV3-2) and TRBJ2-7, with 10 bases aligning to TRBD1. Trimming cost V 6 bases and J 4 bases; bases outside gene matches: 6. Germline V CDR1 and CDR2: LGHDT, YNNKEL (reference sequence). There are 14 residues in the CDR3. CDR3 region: CASRDRGTGYEQYF. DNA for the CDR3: TGTGCCAGCAGGGACAGGGGGACCGGGTACGAGCAGTACTTC.

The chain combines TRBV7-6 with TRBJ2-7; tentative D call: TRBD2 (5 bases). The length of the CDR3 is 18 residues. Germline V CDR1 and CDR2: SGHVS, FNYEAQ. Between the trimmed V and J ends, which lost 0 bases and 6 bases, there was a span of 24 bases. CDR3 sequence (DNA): TGTGCCAGCAGCTTAGCGGTGTACGGCGGGCCTATCCCAAGCGAGCAGTACTTC. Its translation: CASSLAVYGGPIPSEQYF.

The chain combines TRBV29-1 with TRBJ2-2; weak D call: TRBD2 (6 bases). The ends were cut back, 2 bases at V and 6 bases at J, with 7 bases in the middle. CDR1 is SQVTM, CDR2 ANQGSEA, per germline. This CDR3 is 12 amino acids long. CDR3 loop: CSVEWGAGELFF. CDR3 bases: TGCAGCGTTGAATGGGGGGCCGGGGAGCTGTTTTTT.

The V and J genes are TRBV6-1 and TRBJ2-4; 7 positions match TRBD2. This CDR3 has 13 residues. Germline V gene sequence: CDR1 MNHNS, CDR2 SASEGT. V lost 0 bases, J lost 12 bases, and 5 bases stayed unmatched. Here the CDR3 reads CASSEARGNNQYF. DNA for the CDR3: TGTGCCAGCAGTGAAGCGCGGGGGAATAATCAGTACTTC.

The CDR3 here is CASRGLTEAFF. CDR3 DNA sequence: TGTGCCAGCAGGGGGCTTACTGAAGCTTTCTTT. This chain links TRBV5-4 with TRBJ1-1, with TRBD1 as a possible D gene (5 bases). CDR1 and CDR2 (germline): SGHNT, YYREEE (reference sequence). Trimming cost V 5 bases and J 5 bases, with 7 bases left between them. The CDR3 has 11 amino acids.

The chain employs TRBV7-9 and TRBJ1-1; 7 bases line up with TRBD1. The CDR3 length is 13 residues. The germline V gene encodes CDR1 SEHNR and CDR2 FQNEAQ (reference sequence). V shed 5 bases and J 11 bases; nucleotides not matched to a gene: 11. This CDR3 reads CASSQTGLTRAFF. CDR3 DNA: TGTGCCAGCAGCCAGACAGGGCTGACTAGGGCTTTCTTT.

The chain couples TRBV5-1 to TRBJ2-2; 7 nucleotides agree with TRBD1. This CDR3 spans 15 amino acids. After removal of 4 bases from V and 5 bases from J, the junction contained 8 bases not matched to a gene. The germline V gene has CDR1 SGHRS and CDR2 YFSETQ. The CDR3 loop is CASSLGTAGTGELFF. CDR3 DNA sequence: TGCGCCAGCAGCCTGGGGACAGCCGGAACCGGGGAGCTGTTTTTT.

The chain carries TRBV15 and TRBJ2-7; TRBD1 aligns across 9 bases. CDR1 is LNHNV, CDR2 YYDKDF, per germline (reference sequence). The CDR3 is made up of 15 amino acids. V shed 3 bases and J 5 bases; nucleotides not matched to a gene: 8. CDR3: CATSRSGTGNHEQYF. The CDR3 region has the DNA TGTGCCACCAGCAGGTCCGGGACAGGGAACCACGAGCAGTACTTC.

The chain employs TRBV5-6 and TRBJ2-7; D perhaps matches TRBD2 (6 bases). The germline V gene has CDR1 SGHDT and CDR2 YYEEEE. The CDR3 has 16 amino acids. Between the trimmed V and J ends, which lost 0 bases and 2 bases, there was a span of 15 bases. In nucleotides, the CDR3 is TGTGCCAGCAGCTTGGCGGCGGGACGGAACGCCTACGAGCAGTACTTC. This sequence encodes CASSLAAGRNAYEQYF.

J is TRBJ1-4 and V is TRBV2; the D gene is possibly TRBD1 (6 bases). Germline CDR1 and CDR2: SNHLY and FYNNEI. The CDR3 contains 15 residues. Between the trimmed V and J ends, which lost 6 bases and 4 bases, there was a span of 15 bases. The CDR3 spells CASRMTGQNNEKLFF. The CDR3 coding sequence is TGTGCCAGCAGAATGACAGGTCAAAATAATGAAAAACTGTTTTTT.

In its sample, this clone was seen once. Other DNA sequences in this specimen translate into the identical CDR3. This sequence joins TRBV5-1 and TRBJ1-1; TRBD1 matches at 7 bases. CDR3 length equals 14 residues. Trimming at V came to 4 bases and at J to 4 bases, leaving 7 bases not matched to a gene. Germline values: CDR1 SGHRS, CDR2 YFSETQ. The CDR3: CASSLRQGGTEAFF. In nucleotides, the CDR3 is TGCGCCAGCAGCCTGCGACAGGGAGGCACTGAAGCTTTCTTT. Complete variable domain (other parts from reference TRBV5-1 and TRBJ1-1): KAGVTQTPRYLIKTRGQQVTLSCSPISGHRSVSWYQQTPGQGLQFLFEYFSETQRNKGNFPGRFSGRQFSNSRSEMNVSTLELGDSALYLCASSLRQGGTEAFFGQGTRLTVV.

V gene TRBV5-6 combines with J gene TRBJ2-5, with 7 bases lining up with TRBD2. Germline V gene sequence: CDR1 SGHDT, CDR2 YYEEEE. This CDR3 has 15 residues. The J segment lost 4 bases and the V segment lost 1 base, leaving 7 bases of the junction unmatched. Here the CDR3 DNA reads TGTGCCAGCAGCTTGCGCCAGCCGGGAGGAGAGACCCAGTACTTC. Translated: CASSLRQPGGETQYF.

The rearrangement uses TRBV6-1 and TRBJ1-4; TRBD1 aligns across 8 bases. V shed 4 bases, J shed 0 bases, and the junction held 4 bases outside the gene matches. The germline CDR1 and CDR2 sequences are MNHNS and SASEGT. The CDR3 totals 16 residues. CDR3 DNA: TGTGCCAGCAGTGGGCCGACAGGGGCAACTAATGAAAAACTGTTTTTT. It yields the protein CASSGPTGATNEKLFF.

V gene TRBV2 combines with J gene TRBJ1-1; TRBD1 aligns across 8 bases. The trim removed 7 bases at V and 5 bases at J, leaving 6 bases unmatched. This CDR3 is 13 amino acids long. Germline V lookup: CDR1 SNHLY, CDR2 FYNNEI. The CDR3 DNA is TGTGCCAGCATGCTACAGGGGGTTACTGAAGCTTTCTTT. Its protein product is CASMLQGVTEAFF.

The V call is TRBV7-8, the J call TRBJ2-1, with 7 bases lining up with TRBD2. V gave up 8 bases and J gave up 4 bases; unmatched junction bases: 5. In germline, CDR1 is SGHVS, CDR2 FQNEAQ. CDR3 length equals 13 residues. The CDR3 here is CASGEGKYNEQFF. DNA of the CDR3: TGTGCCAGCGGGGAGGGAAAGTACAATGAGCAGTTCTTC.

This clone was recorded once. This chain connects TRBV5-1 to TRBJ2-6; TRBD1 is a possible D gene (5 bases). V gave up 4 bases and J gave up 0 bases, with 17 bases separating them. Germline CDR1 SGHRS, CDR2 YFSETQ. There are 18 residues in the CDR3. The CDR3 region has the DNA TGCGCCAGCAGCCGTCGACAGAAAACGTTCTCTGGGGCCAACGTCCTGACTTTC. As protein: CASSRRQKTFSGANVLTF.

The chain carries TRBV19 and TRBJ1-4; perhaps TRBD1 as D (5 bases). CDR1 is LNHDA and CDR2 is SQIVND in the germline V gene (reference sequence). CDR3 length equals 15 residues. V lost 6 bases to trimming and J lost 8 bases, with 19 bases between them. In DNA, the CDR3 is TGTGCCAGTAGCCTTCGGGGGACCGCGCGGGAAAAACTGTTTTTT. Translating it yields CASSLRGTAREKLFF.

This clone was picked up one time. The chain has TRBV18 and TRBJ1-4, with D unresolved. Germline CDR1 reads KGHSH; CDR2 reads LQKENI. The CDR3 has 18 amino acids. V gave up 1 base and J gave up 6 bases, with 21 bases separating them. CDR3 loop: CASSPRNSGALGDEKLFF. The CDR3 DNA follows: TGTGCCAGCTCACCACGGAACTCCGGAGCCCTGGGTGATGAAAAACTGTTTTTT.

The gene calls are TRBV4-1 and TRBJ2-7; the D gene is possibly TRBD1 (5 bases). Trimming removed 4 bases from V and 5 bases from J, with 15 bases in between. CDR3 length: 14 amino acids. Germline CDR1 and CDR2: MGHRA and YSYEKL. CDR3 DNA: TGCGCCAGCAGCCGGGGTCAGGGTGAAGACGAGCAGTACTTC. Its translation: CASSRGQGEDEQYF.

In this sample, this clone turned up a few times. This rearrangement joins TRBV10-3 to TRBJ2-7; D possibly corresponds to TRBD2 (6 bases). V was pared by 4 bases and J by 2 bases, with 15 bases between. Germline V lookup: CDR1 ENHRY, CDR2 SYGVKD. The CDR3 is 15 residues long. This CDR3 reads CAISGAGTATYEQYF. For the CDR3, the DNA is TGTGCCATCAGTGGAGCCGGGACTGCGACCTACGAGCAGTACTTC.

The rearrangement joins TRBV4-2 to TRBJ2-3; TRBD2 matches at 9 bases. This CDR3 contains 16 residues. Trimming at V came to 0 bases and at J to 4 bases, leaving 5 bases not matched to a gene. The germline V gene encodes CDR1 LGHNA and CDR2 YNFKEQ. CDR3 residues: CASSQEAGGFADTQYF. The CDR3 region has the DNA TGTGCCAGCAGCCAAGAGGCGGGGGGGTTCGCAGATACGCAGTATTTT.